The clone carrying this T cell receptor beta chain was counted ten times or more. Germline assignment: CDR1 LNHDA and CDR2 SQIVND (reference sequence). V was pared by 7 bases and J by 5 bases, with 12 bases of the junction left unmatched. The CDR3 length is 15 residues. These data come from a study of low-dose radiotherapy and immunotherapy resistance in tumors. Time point defined: before trial treatment. With TRAV- and TRBV-specific primers, first-strand cDNA was made, covering the alpha and beta chains. The TCRs were subjected to amplification over approximately 18 PCR cycles employing a constant-region primer in conjunction with a V-primer adapter. TCRdb analysed the reads with MiXCR anew, one entry per CDR3 protein. The data contain tens of thousands of distinct CDR3 sequences, about 19% of them seen just once; the ten biggest clones take up under 7.5%.

This chain connects TRBV19 to TRBJ2-5; 8 bases match TRBD2. The TCR comes from a male donor with prostate cancer. Sequenced here: PBMCs, sampled before treatment. The CDR3 protein is CASKPRGVRWETQYF. CDR3 sequence (DNA): TGTGCCAGTAAGCCGCGGGGGGTCCGGTGGGAGACCCAGTACTTC.